The 10 T cell receptor beta chains below come from one sample, sequenced in a study of blood T cells in healthy people across ages (dated by TCRdb to between 2014 and 2017). Receptor libraries were prepared by 5' RACE. Sequencing was carried out with an Illumina HiSeq 2500. The second PCR ran for roughly 6 to 11 cycles and used a J-beta primer mix along with a sample-barcoded 5' primer. In-frame beta chains were kept once TCRdb had trimmed the public reads at Q25 with fastp and called clones with MiXCR. Rows with a matching CDR3 protein are joined into one entry that keeps the most common DNA and genes. This sample has almost 1 million distinct CDR3 sequences in its table, and around 54% of those were observed once. 20% to 25% of the sample is held by the ten biggest clonotypes. The specimen sequenced was blood. All receptors derive from a woman aged 55-70 years in good health.

The chain carries TRBV28 and TRBJ1-5, with TRBD1 matching 8 bases. The CDR3 consists of 18 residues. The germline V gene has CDR1 MDHEN and CDR2 SYDVKM. Trimming cost V 6 bases and J 2 bases; bases outside gene matches: 15. CDR3 region: CASRRGRTGFFGNQPQHF. DNA of the CDR3: TGTGCCAGCAGACGCGGGAGGACAGGGTTTTTCGGCAATCAGCCCCAGCATTTT.

The DNA for the CDR3 is TGTGCCAGCAGGCAAAGCAGAACCTCAGATACGCAGTATTTT. Its protein product is CASRQSRTSDTQYF. The chain joins TRBV27 to TRBJ2-3, with unresolved D. Trimming stripped 6 bases from V and 4 bases from J, with 14 bases between. This CDR3 comprises 14 residues. CDR1 and CDR2 (germline): MNHEY, SMNVEV (reference sequence).

Only a few counts were recorded for this clonotype. The rearrangement links TRBV15 to TRBJ2-3, with a possible D match to TRBD1 (6 bases). Deletions cut 3 bases from V and 4 bases from J, with 14 bases between. Germline assignment: CDR1 LNHNV and CDR2 YYDKDF (reference sequence). This CDR3 spans 15 amino acids. The CDR3 region has the DNA TGTGCCACCAGCAGTCTGGACAGAAAAGCAGATACGCAGTATTTT. This encodes CATSSLDRKADTQYF.

The CDR3 DNA reads as TGTGCCACCAGCAGCCGGTCCGCAGATACGCAGTATTTT. Protein: CATSSRSADTQYF. The chain has TRBV15 and TRBJ2-3, with D hard to call. The CDR3 contains 13 residues. Germline CDR1 reads LNHNV; CDR2 reads YYDKDF (reference sequence). Trimming shortened V by 3 bases and J by 4 bases, and 8 bases separated the two germline ends.

Notes on this clonotype: A single base separates this from a much larger clone, so it may be a read error. The V call is TRBV4-2, the J call TRBJ2-7; 12 bases align to TRBD2. Germline-derived CDR1 and CDR2 are LGHNA and YNFKEQ. This CDR3 comprises 18 residues. V dropped 5 bases and J dropped 3; count of bases not matched to a gene: 14. CDR3 coding DNA: TGTGCCAGCAGCGGACGGACTAGCGGGAAGTCATTGTACTACGAGCAGTACTTC. It yields the protein CASSGRTSGKSLYYEQYF.

This chain uses TRBV7-2 with TRBJ2-5; TRBD2 might be the D (5 bases). CDR1 and CDR2 (germline): SGHTA, FQGNSA. CDR3 length equals 13 residues. V gave up 1 base and J gave up 11 bases, with 14 bases separating them. The chain's CDR3 is CASSLDTPLGQYF. In DNA, the CDR3 is TGTGCCAGCAGCTTAGACACGCCACTAGGGCAGTACTTC. Together with reference TRBV7-2 and TRBJ2-5, the CDR3 gives the full variable domain: GAGVSQSPSNKVTEKGKDVELRCDPISGHTALYWYRQSLGQGLEFLIYFQGNSAPDKSGLPSDRFSAERTGGSVSTLTIQRTQQEDSAVYLCASSLDTPLGQYFGPGTRLLVL.

This clonotype has a single count. V gene TRBV12-5 combines with J gene TRBJ1-1; D remains unclear. The CDR3 covers 17 residues. With 2 bases removed from V and 9 bases from J, the gap between germline ends came to 25 bases. The germline gives CDR1 LGHNT, CDR2 FRNRAP. The CDR3 is CASGLCSLRPLPIKAFF. CDR3 bases: TGTGCTAGTGGTTTGTGCTCCCTCCGACCCCTTCCCATAAAAGCTTTCTTT.

The V gene is TRBV6-2 or TRBV6-3, the J gene TRBJ2-5, with TRBD1 matching over 8 bases. V gave up 3 bases and J gave up 0 bases; unmatched junction bases: 9. The CDR3 runs 17 residues. CDR1 is MNHEY, CDR2 SVGEGT, per germline. CDR3 protein: CASSYNPGGPDQETQYF. For the CDR3, the DNA is TGTGCCAGCAGTTATAATCCAGGGGGCCCCGACCAAGAGACCCAGTACTTC.

Of note for this clonotype: At one end, the junction sequence differs from germline, possibly due to a read error. This rearrangement joins TRBV20-1 to TRBJ2-7, with no clear D. The germline CDR1 and CDR2 sequences are DFQATT and SNEGSKA (reference sequence). The CDR3 consists of 12 residues. The CDR3 loop is CSASRSPYGQYF. The DNA of the CDR3 is TGCAGTGCTTCCCGCTCGCCCTACGGGCAGTACTTC.

This chain links TRBV4-2 with TRBJ2-3, with D possibly TRBD2 on 7 matching bases. From germline, CDR1 is LGHNA and CDR2 YNFKEQ. The CDR3 consists of 16 residues. V was pared by 0 bases and J by 6 bases, with 16 bases between. CDR3 in amino acids: CASSQEGGRASDTQYF. CDR3 DNA: TGTGCCAGCAGCCAAGAAGGGGGGAGGGCCAGCGATACGCAGTATTTT.